This entry features one TCR beta chain sequence. Its specificity is unknown. These data belong to a study of vaccination effects on CD4 cells after COVID-19. Turning to the study itself: Two convalescent patients provided samples 16 days and one week prevaccination. Study-wide results and limits: A shortage of convalescent patients and an absence of early post-infection timepoints characterized the study.

This CDR3 is 17 amino acids long. Between the trimmed V and J ends, which lost 1 base and 3 bases, there was a span of 19 bases. Germline assignment: CDR1 LGHNA and CDR2 YNFKEQ. Sequencing was performed with immunoSEQ multiplex PCR; in TCRdb, only in-frame clones are kept and a portion is missing. The sample carries 50,000 to 70,000 clones, approximately 72% recorded once. Scientists isolated CD4+ T cells after a roughly ten-day culture period ended. Half the medium was swapped for IL-2 medium on days 3 and 7. The V and J genes are TRBV4-2 and TRBJ2-7, with D perhaps TRBD2 (5 bases). Specimen: CD4+ T cells from PBMCs cultured without peptide, collected before COVID-19 vaccination. The clonotype originates from a human donor who had a prior SARS-CoV-2 infection. The CDR3 region is CASSQVGEVDGDYEQYF. CDR3 in DNA: TGTGCCAGCAGCCAAGTCGGTGAGGTCGACGGGGACTACGAGCAGTACTTC.